The rows below give T cell receptor beta chains drawn from one sample of a study of blood T cell repertoires in COVID-19. Using immunoSEQ multiplex PCR, the repertoire was profiled, and TCRdb retains in-frame clones only, with some absent. The sample includes roughly 83,000 clones, roughly 86% of them seen just once. The specimen was peripheral blood. The receptor set was obtained from a man in his fifties or sixties with active COVID-19. Both conserved end residues are part of each CDR3. D genes are given only for firm matches. A clone size is listed for some rows: how often the clone was seen (once, few, many), or a class if it is expanded.

TRBD1 | TRBJ2-6 | TRBV24-1 | once | CATSNRDRASGANVLTF | TGTGCCACGAGTAACAGGGACAGGGCCTCCGGGGCCAACGTCCTGACTTTC
NA | TRBJ1-2 | TRBV7-9 | NA | CASSLPGNYGYTF | TGTGCCAGCAGCTTACCAGGGAACTATGGCTACACCTTC
NA | TRBJ2-1 | TRBV28 | NA | CASSPLPLGPQFF | TGTGCCAGCAGTCCCCTCCCGCTAGGTCCGCAGTTCTTC
TRBD1 | TRBJ1-2 | TRBV7-2 | NA | CASSLVGGDYGYTF | TGTGCCAGCAGCTTAGTAGGGGGCGACTATGGCTACACCTTC
NA | TRBJ1-2 | TRBV4-3 | NA | CASSLDRGGYTF | TGCGCCAGCAGTCTTGACAGAGGTGGCTACACCTTC
NA | TRBJ2-3 | TRBV27 | NA | CASSFISRADTQYF | TGTGCCAGCAGTTTTATCTCTAGAGCAGATACGCAGTATTTT
NA | TRBJ2-3 | TRBV5-1 | NA | CASSSRTATDTQYF | TGCGCCAGCAGCTCGCGGACAGCCACAGATACGCAGTATTTT
TRBD2 | TRBJ2-7 | TRBV19 | NA | CASSIGGGRYEQYF | TGTGCCAGTAGTATAGGCGGGGGGCGCTACGAGCAGTACTTC
NA | TRBJ1-1 | TRBV7-3 | NA | CASSMSRDVAFF | TGTGCCAGCAGCATGTCCAGGGATGTGGCTTTCTTT
NA | TRBJ1-6 | TRBV2 | once | CASRRSGEGRNSPLHF | TGTGCCAGCAGACGATCAGGGGAGGGGCGAAATTCACCCCTCCACTTT
NA | TRBJ1-2 | TRBV7-8 | NA | CASSTLRGLYGYTF | TGTGCCAGCAGCACCCTCAGGGGCCTCTATGGCTACACCTTC
NA | TRBJ2-7 | TRBV7-2 | NA | CASSSGPGGYEQYF | TGTGCCAGCAGTTCTGGACCCGGGGGATACGAGCAGTACTTC
TRBD1 | TRBJ2-2 | TRBV4-1 | NA | CASSLPLGTGGELFF | TGCGCCAGCAGCCTGCCCTTGGGGACAGGTGGGGAGCTGTTTTTT
NA | TRBJ2-2 | TRBV6-5 | few | CASSYAGRTGELFF | TGTGCCAGCAGTTACGCGGGGCGGACCGGGGAGCTGTTTTTT
TRBD1 | TRBJ2-2 | TRBV5-4 | NA | CASSVTGGNTGELFF | TGTGCCAGCAGCGTGACAGGGGGTAACACCGGGGAGCTGTTTTTT
TRBD1 | TRBJ2-3 | TRBV6-5 | NA | CASRTRQGGTQYF | TGTGCCAGCAGAACCAGACAGGGTGGTACGCAGTATTTT
NA | TRBJ2-7 | TRBV11-2 | NA | CASSLAGSSYEQYF | TGTGCCAGCAGCTTAGCGGGTAGCAGCTACGAGCAGTACTTC
NA | TRBJ2-3 | TRBV19 | NA | CASNRGQQSSTDTQYF | TGTGCCAGTAACCGAGGACAGCAATCTAGCACAGATACGCAGTATTTT
TRBD1 | TRBJ1-1 | TRBV19 | NA | CASREPGTAEAFF | TGTGCCAGTAGGGAACCTGGGACAGCAGAAGCTTTCTTT
TRBD1 | TRBJ2-1 | TRBV30 | NA | CAWSRTGLYYNEQFF | TGTGCCTGGAGCAGGACAGGGCTATACTACAATGAGCAGTTCTTC
NA | TRBJ2-5 | TRBV1 | NA | CTSSQAEGSQETQYF | TGCACCAGCAGCCAAGCGGAGGGGTCCCAAGAGACCCAGTACTTC
TRBD2 | TRBJ2-1 | TRBV15 | few | CATSRDEGGSGDNEQFF | TGTGCCACCAGCAGAGATGAAGGTGGTAGCGGGGACAATGAGCAGTTCTTC
NA | TRBJ1-5 | TRBV2 | NA | CASSEQAVSNQPQHF | TGTGCCAGCAGTGAACAGGCAGTTAGCAATCAGCCCCAGCATTTT
TRBD1 | TRBJ2-7 | TRBV18 | NA | CASSPGQDYEQYF | TGTGCCAGCTCACCAGGACAGGACTACGAGCAGTACTTC
TRBD2 | TRBJ2-7 | TRBV4-2 | NA | CASSQELAGDEQYF | TGTGCCAGCAGCCAAGAACTAGCGGGAGACGAGCAGTACTTC
NA | TRBJ2-1 | TRBV28 | NA | CASAATLSNEQFF | TGTGCCAGCGCGGCGACCCTCTCCAATGAGCAGTTCTTC
NA | TRBJ1-6 | TRBV5-1 | NA | CASSLALGTTGSPLHF | TGCGCCAGCAGCTTGGCCCTGGGGACAACGGGTTCACCCCTCCACTTT
TRBD1 | TRBJ2-1 | TRBV4-3 | once | CASSPTGLNEQFF | TGCGCCAGCAGCCCGACAGGGTTGAATGAGCAGTTCTTC
TRBD2 | TRBJ2-1 | TRBV11-1 | NA | CASSSLRRGLYNEQFF | TGTGCCAGCAGCTCCCTTCGGCGGGGGTTATACAATGAGCAGTTCTTC
NA | TRBJ2-3 | TRBV7-8 | NA | CASSLSLGPGSDTQYF | TGTGCCAGCAGCTTATCGTTAGGACCAGGGTCAGATACGCAGTATTTT
TRBD1 | TRBJ2-7 | TRBV18 | NA | CASSLPGTGRYEQYF | TGTGCCAGCTCACTCCCTGGGACAGGGAGATACGAGCAGTACTTC
TRBD2 | TRBJ2-1 | TRBV9 | NA | CASSLGGASGMREQFF | TGTGCCAGCAGCCTCGGCGGGGCTAGCGGGATGCGTGAGCAGTTCTTC
NA | TRBJ2-1 | TRBV5-4 | NA | CASSSDRWAYNEQFF | TGTGCCAGCAGTTCCGACAGGTGGGCTTACAATGAGCAGTTCTTC
NA | TRBJ1-3 | TRBV15 | NA | CATSKRGGQTDSGNTIYF | TGTGCCACCAGCAAAAGGGGCGGACAGACCGACTCTGGAAACACCATATATTTT
TRBD2 | TRBJ2-1 | TRBV7-2 | NA | CASSLLAGGGKYNEQFF | TGTGCCAGCAGCTTACTGGCGGGGGGGGGAAAGTACAATGAGCAGTTCTTC
TRBD1 | TRBJ2-3 | TRBV24-1 | NA | CATSDPTRQGRGTDTQYF | TGTGCCACCAGTGACCCCACACGACAGGGAAGGGGCACAGATACGCAGTATTTT
NA | TRBJ2-5 | TRBV4-3 | NA | CAASVVGGQGTQYF | TGCGCCGCCTCGGTGGTGGGGGGGCAGGGGACCCAGTACTTC
NA | TRBJ2-7 | TRBV6-5 | few | CASSYAKGEQYF | TGTGCCAGCAGTTACGCCAAGGGGGAGCAGTACTTC
NA | TRBJ2-2 | TRBV19 | NA | CASNARLGGSGELFF | TGTGCCAGTAACGCGAGGCTTGGAGGGAGCGGGGAGCTGTTTTTT
NA | TRBJ2-2 | TRBV15 | once | CATSRDRVSFTGELFF | TGTGCCACCAGCAGAGATCGGGTGTCATTCACCGGGGAGCTGTTTTTT
TRBD1 | TRBJ2-2 | TRBV2 | NA | CASSDRGQAGELFF | TGTGCCAGCAGTGACAGGGGGCAAGCCGGGGAGCTGTTTTTT
NA | TRBJ2-7 | TRBV29-1 | NA | CSVVAESSYEQYF | TGCAGCGTTGTGGCGGAGAGCTCCTACGAGCAGTACTTC